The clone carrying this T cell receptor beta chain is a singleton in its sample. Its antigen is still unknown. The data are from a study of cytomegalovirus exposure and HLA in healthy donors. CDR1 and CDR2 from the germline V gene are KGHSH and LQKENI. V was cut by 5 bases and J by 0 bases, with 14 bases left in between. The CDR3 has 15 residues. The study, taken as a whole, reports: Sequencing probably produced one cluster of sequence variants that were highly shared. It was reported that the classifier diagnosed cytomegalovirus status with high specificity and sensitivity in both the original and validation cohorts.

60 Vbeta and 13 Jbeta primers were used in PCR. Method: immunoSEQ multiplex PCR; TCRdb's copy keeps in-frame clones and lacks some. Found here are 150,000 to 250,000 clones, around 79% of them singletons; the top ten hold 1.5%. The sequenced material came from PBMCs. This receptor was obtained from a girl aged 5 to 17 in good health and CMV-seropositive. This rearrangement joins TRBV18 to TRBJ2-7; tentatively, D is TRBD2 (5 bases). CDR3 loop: CASSDATGSSYEQYF. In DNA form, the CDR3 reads TGTGCCAGCTCAGATGCCACGGGGAGCTCCTACGAGCAGTACTTC.